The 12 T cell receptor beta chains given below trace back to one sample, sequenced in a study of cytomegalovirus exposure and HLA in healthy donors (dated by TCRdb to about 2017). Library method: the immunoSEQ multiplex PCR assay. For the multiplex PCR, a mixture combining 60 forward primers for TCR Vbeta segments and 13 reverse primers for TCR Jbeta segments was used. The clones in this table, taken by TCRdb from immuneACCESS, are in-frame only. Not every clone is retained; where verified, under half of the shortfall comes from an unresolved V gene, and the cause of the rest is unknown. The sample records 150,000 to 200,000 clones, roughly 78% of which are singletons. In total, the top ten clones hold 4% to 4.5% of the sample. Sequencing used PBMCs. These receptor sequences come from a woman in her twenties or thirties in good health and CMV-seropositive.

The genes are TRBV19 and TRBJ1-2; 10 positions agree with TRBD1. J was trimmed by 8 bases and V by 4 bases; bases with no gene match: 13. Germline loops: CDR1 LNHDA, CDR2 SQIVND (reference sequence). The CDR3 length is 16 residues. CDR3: CASSTLPGQGLEGYTF. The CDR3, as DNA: TGTGCCAGTAGTACGCTACCGGGACAGGGGTTGGAGGGCTACACCTTC.

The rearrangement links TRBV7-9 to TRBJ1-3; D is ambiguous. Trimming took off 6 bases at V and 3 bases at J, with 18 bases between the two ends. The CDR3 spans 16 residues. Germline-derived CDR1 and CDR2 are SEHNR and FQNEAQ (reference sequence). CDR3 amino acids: CASRFGGGYDGNTIYF. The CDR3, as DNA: TGTGCCAGCAGATTCGGAGGAGGGTACGATGGAAACACCATATATTTT. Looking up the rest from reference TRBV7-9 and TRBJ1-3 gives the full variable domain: DTGVSQNPRHKITKRGQNVTFRCDPISEHNRLYWYRQTLGQGPEFLTYFQNEAQLEKSRLLSDRFSAERPKGSFSTLEIQRTEQGDSAMYLCASRFGGGYDGNTIYFGEGSWLTVV.

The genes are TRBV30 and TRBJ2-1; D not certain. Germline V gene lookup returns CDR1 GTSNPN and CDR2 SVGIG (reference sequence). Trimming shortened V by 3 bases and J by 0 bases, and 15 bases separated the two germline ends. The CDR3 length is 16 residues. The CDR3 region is CAWSAIYTSSYNEQFF. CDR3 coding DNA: TGTGCCTGGAGCGCCATTTATACGAGCTCCTACAATGAGCAGTTCTTC. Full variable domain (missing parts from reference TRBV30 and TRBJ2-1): SQTIHQWPATLVQPVGSPLSLECTVEGTSNPNLYWYRQAAGRGLQLLFYSVGIGQISSEVPQNLSASRPQDRQFILSSKKLLLSDSGFYLCAWSAIYTSSYNEQFFGPGTRLTVL.

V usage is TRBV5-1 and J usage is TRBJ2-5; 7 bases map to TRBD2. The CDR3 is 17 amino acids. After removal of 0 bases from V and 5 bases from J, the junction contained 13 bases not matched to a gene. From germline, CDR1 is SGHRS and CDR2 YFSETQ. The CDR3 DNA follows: TGCGCCAGCAGCTTGGTGTCTAGCGGAACCCGGGGGGAGACCCAGTACTTC. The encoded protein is CASSLVSSGTRGETQYF.

CDR3 sequence reads: CASSPKTGSLYEQYF. CDR3 DNA sequence: TGTGCCAGCAGCCCAAAGACAGGGTCTCTCTACGAGCAGTACTTC. This rearrangement joins TRBV7-2 to TRBJ2-5; 7 positions agree with TRBD1. The DNA end favors TRBJ2-7, so the J call may be wrong. CDR3 size: 15 residues. Germline V gives CDR1 SGHTA, CDR2 FQGNSA.

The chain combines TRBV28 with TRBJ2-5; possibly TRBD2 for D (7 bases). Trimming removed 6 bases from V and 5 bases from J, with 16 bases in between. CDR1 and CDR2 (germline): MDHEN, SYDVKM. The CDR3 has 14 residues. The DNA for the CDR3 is TGTGCCAGCAGAGGACCAAAGGGGGGGGAGACCCAGTACTTC. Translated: CASRGPKGGETQYF.

Here the CDR3 DNA reads TGTGCCAGCAGCGTTTCGTACCAAGAGACCCAGTACTTC. Amino acid sequence: CASSVSYQETQYF. The V and J genes are TRBV9 and TRBJ2-5, with D unclear. Germline V gene data show CDR1 as SGDLS and CDR2 as YYNGEE. The CDR3 is made up of 13 amino acids. V was cut by 2 bases and J by 0 bases, with 5 bases left in between. Full variable domain (missing parts from reference TRBV9 and TRBJ2-5): DSGVTQTPKHLITATGQRVTLRCSPRSGDLSVYWYQQSLDQGLQFLIQYYNGEERAKGNILERFSAQQFPDLHSELNLSSLELGDSALYFCASSVSYQETQYFGPGTRLLVL.

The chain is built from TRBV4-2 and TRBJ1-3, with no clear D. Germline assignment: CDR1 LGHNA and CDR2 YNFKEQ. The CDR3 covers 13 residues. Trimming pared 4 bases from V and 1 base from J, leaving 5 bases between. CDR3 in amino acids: CASSPSSGNTIYF. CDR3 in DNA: TGTGCCAGCAGCCCGAGTTCTGGAAACACCATATATTTT.

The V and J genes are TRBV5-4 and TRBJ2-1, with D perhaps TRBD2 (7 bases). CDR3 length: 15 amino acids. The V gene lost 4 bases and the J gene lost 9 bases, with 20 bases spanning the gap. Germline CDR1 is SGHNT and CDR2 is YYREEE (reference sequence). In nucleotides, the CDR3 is TGTGCCAGCAGCCGACTTGGGGGGGGGCCGGGTGAGCAGTTCTTC. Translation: CASSRLGGGPGEQFF.

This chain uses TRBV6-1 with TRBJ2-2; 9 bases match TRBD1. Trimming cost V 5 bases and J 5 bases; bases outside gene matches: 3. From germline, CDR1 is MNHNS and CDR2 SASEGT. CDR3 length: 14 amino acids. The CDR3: CASSPTGGTGELFF. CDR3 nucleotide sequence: TGTGCCAGCAGTCCGACAGGGGGTACCGGGGAGCTGTTTTTT.

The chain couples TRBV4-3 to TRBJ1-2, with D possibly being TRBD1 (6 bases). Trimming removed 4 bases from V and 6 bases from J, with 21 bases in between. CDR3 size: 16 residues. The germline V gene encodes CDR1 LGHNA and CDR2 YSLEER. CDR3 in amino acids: CASSPMGARVWDGYTF. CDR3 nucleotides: TGCGCCAGCAGCCCAATGGGGGCCAGGGTGTGGGATGGCTACACCTTC.

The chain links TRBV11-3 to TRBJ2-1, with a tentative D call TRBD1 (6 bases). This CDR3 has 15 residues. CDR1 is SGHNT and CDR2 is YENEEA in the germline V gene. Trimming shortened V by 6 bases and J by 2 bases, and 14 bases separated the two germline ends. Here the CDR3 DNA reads TGTGCCAGCAGTCAGAGGACAGTGCCCTACAATGAGCAGTTCTTC. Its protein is CASSQRTVPYNEQFF.